The next 11 T cell receptor beta chains were all read from a single sample in a study of early T cells in non-severe SARS-CoV-2 infection. TCRdb reanalysed the 5' RACE reads using MiXCR and keeps one entry per CDR3 protein. The sample carries some 98,000 distinct CDR3 sequences, roughly 11% recorded once. The sample consisted of whole blood. The receptors shown here come from an adult who was a healthcare worker with PCR-confirmed SARS-CoV-2 infection or an uninfected control (not recorded which).

The sample holds many counts of this clonotype. The chain joins TRBV9 to TRBJ2-3; 7 nucleotides line up with TRBD2. The CDR3 has 17 amino acids. Germline V gives CDR1 SGDLS, CDR2 YYNGEE. With 1 base clipped from V and 3 bases from J, the junction kept 11 bases outside the gene matches. DNA for the CDR3: TGTGCCAGCAGCGTAAGCCAAGCGGGGCGAGGGACAGATACGCAGTATTTT. Translation: CASSVSQAGRGTDTQYF.

This clonotype has only one observation. This chain connects TRBV4-1 to TRBJ1-3; possibly TRBD1 for D (5 bases). This CDR3 is 14 amino acids long. Trimming pared 4 bases from V and 0 bases from J, leaving 7 bases between. Germline-derived CDR1 and CDR2 are MGHRA and YSYEKL. As DNA, the CDR3 is TGCGCCAGCAGCCGAGACAGCTCTGGAAACACCATATATTTT. The encoded protein is CASSRDSSGNTIYF.

J is TRBJ2-7 and V is TRBV10-3, with a weak D call TRBD1 (6 bases). This CDR3 region has 13 residues. Trimming took off 11 bases at V and 2 bases at J, with 16 bases between the two ends. From germline, CDR1 is ENHRY and CDR2 SYGVKD. The CDR3 DNA is TGTGCCGTGAAAAGGGACACGGCCTACGAGCAGTACTTC. Translating it yields CAVKRDTAYEQYF.

This clonotype was detected only a few times. The rearrangement links TRBV18 to TRBJ1-5; D remains unclear. CDR1 and CDR2 from the germline V gene are KGHSH and LQKENI. The CDR3 consists of 14 residues. V lost 3 bases and J 4 bases, leaving 10 bases between the germline ends. This CDR3 is CASSPLEGNQPQHF. The CDR3 nucleotides are TGTGCCAGCTCACCCCTAGAAGGGAATCAGCCCCAGCATTTT. Drawing the rest from reference TRBV18 and TRBJ1-5, the complete variable domain is NAGVMQNPRHLVRRRGQEARLRCSPMKGHSHVYWYRQLPEEGLKFMVYLQKENIIDESGMPKERFSAEFPKEGPSILRIQQVVRGDSAAYFCASSPLEGNQPQHFGDGTRLSIL.

This clonotype has ten or more counts. The rearrangement uses TRBV5-1 and TRBJ1-2; D is possibly TRBD1 (5 bases). The V end was cut by 4 bases, the J end by 3 bases, with 19 bases between. Germline V gives CDR1 SGHRS, CDR2 YFSETQ. This CDR3 is 16 amino acids long. CDR3 nucleotides: TGCGCCAGCAGCAGGGAAGGGGCAGGCAATCACTATGGCTACACCTTC. This gives the protein CASSREGAGNHYGYTF.

This clonotype has just a few counts. The chain couples TRBV12-3 or TRBV12-4 to TRBJ2-2; 11 bases map to TRBD1. J lost 10 bases, V lost 3 bases, and 16 bases had no gene match. The CDR3 extends over 18 amino acids. The CDR3: CASSFLGQGATTREELFF. The CDR3 region has the DNA TGTGCCAGCAGTTTTCTCGGACAGGGGGCGACTACCCGCGAGGAGCTGTTTTTT.

This clonotype has a single count. The chain links TRBV7-6 to TRBJ1-1; D unresolved. Trimming stripped 1 base from V and 0 bases from J, with 9 bases between. Germline V gene data show CDR1 as SGHVS and CDR2 as FNYEAQ. This CDR3 is built from 15 residues. Here the CDR3 reads CASSLEGWLNTEAFF. The DNA of the CDR3 is TGTGCCAGCAGCTTAGAGGGCTGGCTGAACACTGAAGCTTTCTTT.

This clonotype was seen many times. The chain is built from TRBV28 and TRBJ2-1; no clear D gene. This CDR3 has 16 amino acids. Germline V lookup: CDR1 MDHEN, CDR2 SYDVKM. Trimming removed 11 bases at V and 4 bases at J, with 24 bases between. CDR3 loop: CADVTSRRILYNEQFF. CDR3 sequence (DNA): TGTGCCGACGTGACCAGTCGCCGGATCTTGTACAATGAGCAGTTCTTC.

This clonotype was found many times. The J gene is TRBJ1-2, the V gene TRBV7-2; the match to TRBD1 covers 9 bases. The trim removed 2 bases at V and 3 bases at J, leaving 4 bases unmatched. The CDR3 totals 15 residues. CDR1 SGHTA and CDR2 FQGNSA come from the germline V gene. CDR3 in amino acids: CASSLTGTGHYGYTF. CDR3 DNA: TGTGCCAGCAGCTTAACCGGGACAGGGCACTATGGCTACACCTTC.

The sample holds many counts of this clonotype. The chain joins TRBV12-3 or TRBV12-4 to TRBJ1-6; 7 bases map to TRBD1. The CDR3 is 15 amino acids. J gave up 2 bases and V 8 bases, and 6 bases lay outside the gene matches. Here the CDR3 DNA reads TGTGCCAGCGGGCCCGGGACAGCCTATAATTCACCCCTCCACTTT. It codes for CASGPGTAYNSPLHF.

This clonotype was observed at least ten times. The chain links TRBV12-5 to TRBJ1-5; 7 bases align to TRBD1. CDR3 length: 15 amino acids. The germline gives CDR1 LGHNT, CDR2 FRNRAP. Losses at the gene ends were 0 bases for V and 4 bases for J; bases not matched to a gene: 3. CDR3 amino acids: CASGLVRGRNQPQHF. CDR3 nucleotides: TGTGCTAGTGGTTTGGTAAGGGGGCGTAATCAGCCCCAGCATTTT.